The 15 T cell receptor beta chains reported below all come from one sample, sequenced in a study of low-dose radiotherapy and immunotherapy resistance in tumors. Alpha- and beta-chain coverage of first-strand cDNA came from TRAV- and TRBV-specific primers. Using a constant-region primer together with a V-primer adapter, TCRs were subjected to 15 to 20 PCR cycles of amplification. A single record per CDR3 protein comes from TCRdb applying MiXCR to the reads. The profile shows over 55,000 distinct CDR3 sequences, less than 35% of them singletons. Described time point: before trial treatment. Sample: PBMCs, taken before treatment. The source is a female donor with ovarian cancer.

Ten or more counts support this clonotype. The CDR3 DNA sequence: TGTGCCAGTAGTATACAGGGAGTGTCCGGCGAAAAACTGTTTTTT. As protein: CASSIQGVSGEKLFF. This chain connects TRBV19 to TRBJ1-4, with D maybe TRBD1 (5 bases). CDR3 length equals 15 residues. Trimming took off 2 bases at V and 8 bases at J, with 15 bases between the two ends. Germline V lookup: CDR1 LNHDA, CDR2 SQIVND (reference sequence).

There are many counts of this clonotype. The CDR3 coding sequence is TGTGCCAGCAGCTTACGGGGCGCTGGGGCCAACGTCCTGACTTTC. Amino acids: CASSLRGAGANVLTF. The chain links TRBV18 to TRBJ2-6, with D possibly being TRBD1 or TRBD2 (5 bases each). Germline loops: CDR1 KGHSH, CDR2 LQKENI. V was pared by 8 bases and J by 2 bases, with 13 bases between. The CDR3 spans 15 residues.

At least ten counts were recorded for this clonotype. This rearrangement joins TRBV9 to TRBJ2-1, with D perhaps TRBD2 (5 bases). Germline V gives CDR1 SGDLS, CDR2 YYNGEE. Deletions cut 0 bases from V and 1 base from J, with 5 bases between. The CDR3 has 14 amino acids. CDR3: CASSVGGSYNEQFF. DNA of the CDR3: TGTGCCAGCAGCGTAGGAGGGTCCTACAATGAGCAGTTCTTC.

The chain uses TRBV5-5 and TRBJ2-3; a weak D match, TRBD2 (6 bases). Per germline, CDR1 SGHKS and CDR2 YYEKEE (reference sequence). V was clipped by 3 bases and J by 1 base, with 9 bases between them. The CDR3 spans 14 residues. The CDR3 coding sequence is TGTGCCAGCAGCTGGGCTAGCGGCACAGATACGCAGTATTTT. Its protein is CASSWASGTDTQYF.

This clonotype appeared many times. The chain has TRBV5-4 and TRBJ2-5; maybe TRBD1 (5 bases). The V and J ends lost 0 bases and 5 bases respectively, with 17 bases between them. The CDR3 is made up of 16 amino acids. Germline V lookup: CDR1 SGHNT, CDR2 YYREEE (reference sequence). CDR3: CASSLAAQRKGETQYF. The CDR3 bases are TGTGCCAGCAGCTTGGCCGCCCAGAGGAAGGGGGAGACCCAGTACTTC.

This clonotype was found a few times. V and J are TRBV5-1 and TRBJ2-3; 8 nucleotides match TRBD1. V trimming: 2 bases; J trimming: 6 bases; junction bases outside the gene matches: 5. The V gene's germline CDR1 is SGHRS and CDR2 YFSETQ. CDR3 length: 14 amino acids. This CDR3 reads CASSFNSGGDTQYF. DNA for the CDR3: TGCGCCAGCAGCTTCAACTCAGGGGGCGATACGCAGTATTTT.

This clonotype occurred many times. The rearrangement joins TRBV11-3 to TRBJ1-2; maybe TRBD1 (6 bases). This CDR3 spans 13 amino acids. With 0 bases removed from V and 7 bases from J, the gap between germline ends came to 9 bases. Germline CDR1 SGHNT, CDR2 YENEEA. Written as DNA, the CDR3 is TGTGCCAGCAGCTTAGAGCAGGGGACTGGCTACACCTTC. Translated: CASSLEQGTGYTF.

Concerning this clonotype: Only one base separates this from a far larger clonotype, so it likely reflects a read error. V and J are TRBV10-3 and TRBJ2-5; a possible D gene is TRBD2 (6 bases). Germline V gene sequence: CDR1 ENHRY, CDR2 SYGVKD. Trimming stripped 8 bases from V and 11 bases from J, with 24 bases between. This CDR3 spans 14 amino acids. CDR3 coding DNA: TGTGCCATCGTGGCTAGCGACGAATACAATGAGCAGTACTTC. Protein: CAIVASDEYNEQYF.

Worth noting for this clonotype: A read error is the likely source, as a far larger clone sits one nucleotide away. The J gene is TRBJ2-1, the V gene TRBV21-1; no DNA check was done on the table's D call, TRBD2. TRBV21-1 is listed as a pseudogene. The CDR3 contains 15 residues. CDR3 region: CASSRSGTNINEQFF. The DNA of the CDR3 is TGTGCCAGCAGCAGAAGCGGGACTAATATCAATGAGCAGTTCTTC.

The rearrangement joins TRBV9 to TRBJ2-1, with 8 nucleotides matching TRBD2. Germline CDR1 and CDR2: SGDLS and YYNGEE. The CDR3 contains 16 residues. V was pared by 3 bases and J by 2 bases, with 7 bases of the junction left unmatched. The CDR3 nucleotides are TGTGCCAGCAGCGCTCTTAGCGGGGCAACCTACAATGAGCAGTTCTTC. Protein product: CASSALSGATYNEQFF. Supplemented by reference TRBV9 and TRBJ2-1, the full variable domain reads DSGVTQTPKHLITATGQRVTLRCSPRSGDLSVYWYQQSLDQGLQFLIQYYNGEERAKGNILERFSAQQFPDLHSELNLSSLELGDSALYFCASSALSGATYNEQFFGPGTRLTVL.

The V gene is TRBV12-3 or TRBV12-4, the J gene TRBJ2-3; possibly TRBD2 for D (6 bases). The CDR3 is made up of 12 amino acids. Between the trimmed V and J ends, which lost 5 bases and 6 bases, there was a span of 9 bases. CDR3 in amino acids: CASSASGDTQYF. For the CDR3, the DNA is TGTGCCAGCAGTGCCAGCGGGGATACGCAGTATTTT.

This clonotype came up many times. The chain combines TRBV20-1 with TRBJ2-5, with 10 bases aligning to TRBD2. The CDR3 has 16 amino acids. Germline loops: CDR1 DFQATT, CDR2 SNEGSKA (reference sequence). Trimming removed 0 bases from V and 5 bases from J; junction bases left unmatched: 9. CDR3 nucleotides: TGCAGTGCTAGAGATAGCCTAGCGGGGGTCAAGGAGACCCAGTACTTC. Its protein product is CSARDSLAGVKETQYF.

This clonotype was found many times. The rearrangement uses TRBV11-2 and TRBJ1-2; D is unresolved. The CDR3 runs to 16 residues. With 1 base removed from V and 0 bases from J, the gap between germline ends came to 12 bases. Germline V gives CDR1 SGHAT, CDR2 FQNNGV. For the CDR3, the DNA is TGTGCCAGCAGCTTAGGAGAGACAAGCCCTAACTATGGCTACACCTTC. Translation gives CASSLGETSPNYGYTF.

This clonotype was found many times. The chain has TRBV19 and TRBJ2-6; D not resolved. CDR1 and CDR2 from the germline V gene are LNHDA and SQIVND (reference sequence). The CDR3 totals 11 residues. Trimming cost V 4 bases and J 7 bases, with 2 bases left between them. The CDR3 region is CASSTANVLTF. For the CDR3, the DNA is TGTGCCAGTAGTACCGCCAACGTCCTGACTTTC.

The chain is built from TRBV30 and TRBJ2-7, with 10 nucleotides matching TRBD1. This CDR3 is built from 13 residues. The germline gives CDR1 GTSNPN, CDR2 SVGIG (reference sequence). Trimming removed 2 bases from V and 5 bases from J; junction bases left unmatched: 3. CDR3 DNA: TGTGCCTGGAGTCGGGACAGGGGTCACGAGCAGTACTTC. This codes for CAWSRDRGHEQYF.